This note documents a single T cell receptor beta chain sequence. Its antigen remains unknown. The immunoSEQ assay was version 4, run in survey mode. Method: immunoSEQ multiplex PCR; TCRdb's copy keeps in-frame clones and lacks some. The sample holds approximately 40,000 clones, 78% seen once. These data are taken from a study of persistence of HIV-infected CD4 T cells. General study points: Degenerate expanded CDR3beta sequences were enriched among CMV- and Gag-responding cells.

Per germline, CDR1 KGHSH and CDR2 LQKENI. Trimming removed 5 bases from V and 5 bases from J, with 21 bases in between. There are 17 residues in the CDR3. Overlapping HIV-1 Gag 15-mer peptides at approximately 0.91 ug per peptide per mL were used. CD40L-negative CD69-negative CD45RO-high memory CD4+ T cells were sorted as populations depleted of antigen-responding cells. CD4+ T cell counts exceeded 400 cells/uL; CMV serology was positive. V and J are TRBV18 and TRBJ2-2, with a weak D call TRBD2 (5 bases). Sample: CD4+ T cells sorted from PBMCs after roughly 18-hour stimulation, taken from a patient who received antiretroviral therapy. The sequence came from an adult man with HIV who was CMV-seropositive. CDR3 residues: CASSSRQQRERTGELFF. The CDR3 DNA reads as TGTGCCAGCTCATCTCGACAACAGAGGGAAAGGACCGGGGAGCTGTTTTTT.